The 28 T cell receptor beta chains in this list originate from one sample, sequenced in a study of metastatic and nonmetastatic thyroid tumors. TCRdb reprocessed the PCR reads via MiXCR. The sample consists of about 15,000 clones, roughly 19% of them appearing once. Until they underwent thyroid surgery, no patient had received any treatment. Input material: blood. The receptor source for this set is a female donor with papillary thyroid cancer or a benign thyroid nodule (not recorded which). Some clones in this sample may be carry-over from other donors' samples.

This clone was observed at least ten times. The chain uses TRBV28 and TRBJ1-5, with 8 nucleotides matching TRBD1. Germline V gene lookup returns CDR1 MDHEN and CDR2 SYDVKM. V lost 3 bases to trimming and J lost 6 bases; unmatched junction nucleotides: 7. The CDR3 runs to 15 residues. CDR3 coding DNA: TGTGCCAGCAGTTTGTGGACAGGGAAATTTCAGCCCCAGCATTTT. Protein product: CASSLWTGKFQPQHF.

The genes are TRBV3-1 and TRBJ2-7; TRBD2 is a possible D gene (5 bases). V was shortened by 0 bases and J by 5 bases, with 14 bases between the two germline ends. Germline CDR1 reads LGHDT; CDR2 reads YNNKEL (reference sequence). The CDR3 length is 15 residues. This CDR3 reads CASSQESGGVHEQYF. Here the CDR3 DNA reads TGTGCCAGCAGCCAAGAATCTGGAGGAGTCCACGAGCAGTACTTC.

The chain has TRBV9 and TRBJ2-2; weak D call: TRBD2 (6 bases). Trimming took off 10 bases at V and 3 bases at J, with 13 bases between the two ends. Germline V gives CDR1 SGDLS, CDR2 YYNGEE. CDR3 length: 13 amino acids. The CDR3 sequence: CAGGASDTGELFF. The CDR3 bases are TGTGCCGGCGGGGCTAGCGACACCGGGGAGCTGTTTTTT. The full variable domain, completed using reference TRBV9 and TRBJ2-2, is DSGVTQTPKHLITATGQRVTLRCSPRSGDLSVYWYQQSLDQGLQFLIQYYNGEERAKGNILERFSAQQFPDLHSELNLSSLELGDSALYFCAGGASDTGELFFGEGSRLTVL.

This clone was counted at least ten times. This chain joins TRBV5-5 and TRBJ2-2; TRBD1 is a possible D gene (5 bases). The CDR3 extends over 16 amino acids. V was shortened by 0 bases and J by 8 bases, with 17 bases between the two germline ends. CDR1 SGHKS and CDR2 YYEKEE come from the germline V gene (reference sequence). Here the CDR3 reads CASSLAAGNHRGELFF. The CDR3 DNA reads TGTGCCAGCAGCTTGGCGGCAGGGAACCACAGAGGGGAGCTGTTTTTT.

This clone was counted only a few times. At one of its ends the junction is not consistent with the germline gene, which may arise from a read error. The chain couples TRBV19 to TRBJ1-2, with D maybe TRBD1 (6 bases). Germline CDR1 is LNHDA and CDR2 is SQIVND (reference sequence). The CDR3 length is 12 residues. The CDR3 protein is CASITGNYCYTF. CDR3 nucleotides: TGTGCCAGTATTACAGGGAACTATTGCTACACCTTC.

This clone was counted between two and nine times. J is TRBJ2-2 and V is TRBV6-1, with TRBD1 identical over 7 bases. Germline-derived CDR1 and CDR2 are MNHNS and SASEGT. This CDR3 contains 15 residues. J gave up 3 bases and V 10 bases, and 11 bases lay outside the gene matches. CDR3 sequence: CAIQRGTGDTGELFF. CDR3 in DNA: TGTGCCATACAAAGGGGCACAGGGGACACCGGGGAGCTGTTTTTT.

This clone appeared many times. Within the sample, other DNA sequences also encode this same CDR3. The CDR3 DNA follows: TGTGCCAGCAGCCCGGGGACAGGGGGCGCTTTTGGCTACACCTTC. Amino acids: CASSPGTGGAFGYTF. The rearrangement joins TRBV5-6 to TRBJ1-2, with TRBD1 matching 12 bases. V shed 4 bases, J shed 7 bases, and the junction held 8 bases outside the gene matches. CDR3 length equals 15 residues. Germline CDR1 and CDR2: SGHDT and YYEEEE.

This clone was observed many times. The J gene is TRBJ2-3, the V gene TRBV7-2; D not certain. Trimming removed 0 bases at V and 1 base at J, with 5 bases between. CDR1 SGHTA and CDR2 FQGNSA come from the germline V gene. CDR3 length equals 14 residues. CDR3 residues: CASSLAGRTDTQYF. DNA of the CDR3: TGTGCCAGCAGCTTAGCAGGGCGCACAGATACGCAGTATTTT.

In this sample, this clone turned up many times. This chain uses TRBV9 with TRBJ2-1; D may match TRBD1 or TRBD2 (5 bases each). Germline V gene sequence: CDR1 SGDLS, CDR2 YYNGEE. V was cut by 0 bases and J by 10 bases, with 20 bases left in between. CDR3 length: 16 amino acids. CDR3 in DNA: TGTGCCAGCAGCGTAGGGAACTCCCGCGTGGGGGACGAGCAGTTCTTC. Its protein product is CASSVGNSRVGDEQFF.

The table lists this clone with many counts. This rearrangement joins TRBV10-3 to TRBJ2-2, with D possibly being TRBD2 (5 bases). CDR3 length: 16 residues. Trimming cost V 0 bases and J 1 base, with 9 bases left between them. CDR1 and CDR2 from the germline V gene are ENHRY and SYGVKD. CDR3 sequence reads: CAISESSGGNTGELFF. The CDR3 region has the DNA TGTGCCATCAGTGAGTCGAGCGGAGGGAACACCGGGGAGCTGTTTTTT.

In this sample, this clone is medium-sized (0.01 to 0.1%). This rearrangement joins TRBV6-5 to TRBJ2-1; D unclear. The CDR3 has 16 amino acids. The V gene's germline CDR1 is MNHEY and CDR2 SVGAGI. Trimming removed 0 bases at V and 6 bases at J, with 15 bases between. CDR3 residues: CASSYSSDPSRNEQFF. The DNA for the CDR3 is TGTGCCAGCAGTTACTCTTCGGACCCATCACGCAATGAGCAGTTCTTC.

V and J are TRBV12-3 or TRBV12-4 and TRBJ1-3; D unclear. Trimming removed 5 bases at V and 10 bases at J, with 18 bases between. The CDR3 is 14 amino acids. For the CDR3, the DNA is TGTGCCAGCAGTCCCGAGGACGAGGAGAGGACCATATATTTT. Translating it yields CASSPEDEERTIYF.

There are many counts of this clone. CDR3 in DNA: TGTGCCAGCAGTTTAGCGTTAGACGAAAAACTGTTTTTT. Translated, it gives CASSLALDEKLFF. The chain links TRBV12-3 or TRBV12-4 to TRBJ1-4; no definite D call. V shed 0 bases and J shed 8 bases, with 7 bases lying between them. The CDR3 contains 13 residues.

In this sample, this clone turned up a few times. This chain uses TRBV6-1 with TRBJ2-1; D is ambiguous. Germline CDR1 is MNHNS and CDR2 is SASEGT. V lost 1 base and J 0 bases, leaving 7 bases between the germline ends. This CDR3 contains 15 residues. The CDR3 spells CASSEGSASYNEQFF. The CDR3 DNA reads TGTGCCAGCAGTGAAGGAAGCGCCTCCTACAATGAGCAGTTCTTC.

This clone was seen more than once but under ten times. This chain uses TRBV28 with TRBJ2-5; weak D call: TRBD2 (7 bases). CDR1 is MDHEN and CDR2 is SYDVKM in the germline V gene. The V end was cut by 2 bases, the J end by 2 bases, with 21 bases between. The CDR3 is 18 residues long. The CDR3: CASSLEGVGGGGQETQYF. The CDR3 region has the DNA TGTGCCAGCAGTTTAGAGGGCGTGGGCGGGGGCGGGCAAGAGACCCAGTACTTC.

The DNA for the CDR3 is TGCAGTGTTCCCAATGCAGGGGTGGACACCCTGGAGCTGTTTTTT. Its translation: CSVPNAGVDTLELFF. V usage is TRBV20-1 and J usage is TRBJ2-2, with D tentatively TRBD1 (6 bases). The germline V gene has CDR1 DFQATT and CDR2 SNEGSKA (reference sequence). With 7 bases removed from V and 10 bases from J, the gap between germline ends came to 25 bases. The CDR3 consists of 15 residues.

The V gene is TRBV10-3, the J gene TRBJ2-7; D uncertain. Between the trimmed V and J ends, which lost 8 bases and 3 bases, there was a span of 11 bases. The CDR3 sequence is 12 residues long. Looked up from germline, CDR1 is ENHRY and CDR2 is SYGVKD. CDR3: CAISNSFYEQYF. CDR3 sequence (DNA): TGTGCCATCTCAAACAGTTTCTACGAGCAGTACTTC.

This clone was recorded at least ten times. This chain connects TRBV3-1 to TRBJ2-7; D remains ambiguous. CDR3 length equals 14 residues. Trimming removed 1 base at V and 2 bases at J, with 9 bases between. From germline, CDR1 is LGHDT and CDR2 YNNKEL (reference sequence). The CDR3: CASSQVIRPYEQYF. The CDR3 DNA is TGTGCCAGCAGCCAAGTTATCAGGCCCTACGAGCAGTACTTC.

This chain joins TRBV6-5 and TRBJ2-1; tentative D call: TRBD2 (5 bases). V lost 3 bases, J lost 5 bases, and 23 bases lay in between. Germline values: CDR1 MNHEY, CDR2 SVGAGI. CDR3 size: 18 residues. The CDR3 loop reads CASSYPPQTIRSHNEQFF. For the CDR3, the DNA is TGTGCCAGCAGTTATCCGCCCCAGACTATTCGCAGCCACAATGAGCAGTTCTTC.

This clone has a handful of counts. The junction departs from the called germline gene at one end, perhaps through a read error. The CDR3 nucleotides are TGCAGTGCTAGAGATATAGGACAGGGGAGTGGCTACACATTC. This sequence encodes CSARDIGQGSGYTF. The V call is TRBV20-1, the J call TRBJ1-2; 9 bases are shared with TRBD1. Germline V gene lookup returns CDR1 DFQATT and CDR2 SNEGSKA (reference sequence). CDR3 length: 14 residues.

This CDR3 is CSARASGGSISYNEQFF. The CDR3 DNA reads as TGCAGTGCTAGAGCGAGCGGGGGGTCCATCTCCTACAATGAGCAGTTCTTC. This chain joins TRBV20-1 and TRBJ2-1, with 9 nucleotides matching TRBD2. CDR1 is DFQATT and CDR2 is SNEGSKA in the germline V gene (reference sequence). The trim removed 1 base at V and 0 bases at J, leaving 7 bases unmatched. CDR3 length: 17 amino acids.

This clone was detected only a few times. The rearrangement joins TRBV2 to TRBJ1-5, with a possible D match to TRBD1 (5 bases). The CDR3 contains 14 residues. V was trimmed by 7 bases and J by 2 bases, leaving 12 bases between them. Germline V CDR1 and CDR2: SNHLY, FYNNEI. The CDR3 loop reads CASTQRGRNQPQHF. CDR3 nucleotides: TGTGCCAGCACCCAAAGGGGACGCAATCAGCCCCAGCATTTT.

The V and J genes are TRBV24-1 and TRBJ2-7; D gene ambiguous. V lost 7 bases, J lost 2 bases, and 11 bases lay in between. This CDR3 contains 13 residues. Germline V lookup: CDR1 KGHDR, CDR2 SFDVKD. The CDR3: CATSATGTYEQYF. The CDR3 nucleotides read TGTGCCACCAGCGCGACCGGTACCTACGAGCAGTACTTC.

This clone was recorded at least ten times. The chain links TRBV4-1 to TRBJ2-6, with D possibly being TRBD1 or TRBD2 (5 bases each). The V end lost 0 bases, the J end lost 0 bases, and 12 bases lay between the germline ends. This CDR3 is built from 18 residues. Looked up from germline, CDR1 is MGHRA and CDR2 is YSYEKL. DNA of the CDR3: TGCGCCAGCAGCCAAGAGAGCCCAGGGACCTCTGGGGCCAACGTCCTGACTTTC. Its translation: CASSQESPGTSGANVLTF.

This clone was counted many times. The germline gene is not matched at one end of the junction; a read error may be the cause. The V call is TRBV7-7, the J call TRBJ2-5, with 16 bases that match TRBD2. The CDR3 spans 17 residues. Germline assignment: CDR1 SSHAT and CDR2 FNYEAQ (reference sequence). This chain's CDR3 is CASSLGLAGGAGETQYF. Written as DNA, the CDR3 is TGTGCTAGCAGCTTGGGACTAGCGGGAGGGGCCGGAGAGACCCAGTACTTC. Full variable domain (rest looked up from reference TRBV7-7 and TRBJ2-5): GAGVSQSPRYKVTKRGQDVTLRCDPISSHATLYWYQQALGQGPEFLTYFNYEAQPDKSGLPSDRFSAERPEGSISTLTIQRTEQRDSAMYRCASSLGLAGGAGETQYFGPGTRLLVL.

This clone was seen many times. At one boundary the junction diverges from the germline segment, which might be a read error. The chain links TRBV19 to TRBJ2-7, with 7 bases identical to TRBD1. In germline, CDR1 is LNHDA, CDR2 SQIVND (reference sequence). The CDR3 totals 14 residues. This chain's CDR3 is CASSVDRVADEQYF. The CDR3 DNA reads TGTGCCAGTAGTGTAGACAGGGTGGCCGACGAGCAGTACTTC.

The gene calls are TRBV6-1 and TRBJ2-7; maybe TRBD2 (5 bases). The V end was cut by 8 bases, the J end by 6 bases, with 20 bases between. CDR1 is MNHNS and CDR2 is SASEGT in the germline V gene. The CDR3 covers 14 residues. The CDR3 nucleotides are TGTGCCAGCCGCTTTATGGGAGTGGTTCCCGAGCAGTACTTC. Its protein is CASRFMGVVPEQYF.

This clone was recorded a few times. This could be a read error, since a much larger clone is one nucleotide away. This sample also contains other DNA sequences that code for the same CDR3. The gene calls are TRBV20-1 and TRBJ2-4, with unresolved D. Deletions cut 7 bases from V and 6 bases from J, with 13 bases between. Germline CDR1 and CDR2: DFQATT and SNEGSKA (reference sequence). There are 12 residues in the CDR3. CDR3 sequence (DNA): TGCAGTGTAAAAGATCTCATAAACATTCAGTACTTC. Translating it yields CSVKDLINIQYF.